This is a list of T cell receptor beta chains from one sample in a study of blood T cell repertoires in COVID-19. Sequencing was performed with immunoSEQ multiplex PCR; in TCRdb, only in-frame clones are kept and a portion is missing. The data hold about 240,000 clones, with about 86% observed a single time. Sequenced material: peripheral blood. Receptors originate from a woman aged 80 or over with acute or convalescent COVID-19. CDR3s include the opening cysteine and the closing phenylalanine or tryptophan. Each record gives: D gene, V gene, clone size, J gene, CDR3 DNA, CDR3 protein. D genes are given only for firm matches. A row's size may be missing; if present it is once, few, many or a size class.

>.|TRBV21-1|.|TRBJ2-7
TGTGCCAGCAGCAAAGCGGTTTTGTGGCAGGGCGCCTACGAGCAGTACTTC
CASSKAVLWQGAYEQYF
>.|TRBV2|.|TRBJ2-3
TGTGCCAGCGCGGTCAGGGCGCAGTATTTT
CASAVRAQYF
>TRBD2|TRBV5-4|.|TRBJ2-3
TGTGCCAGCAGCTTGGGAGGTAGCGGGGGAGCGGGAAGAACAGATACGCAGTATTTT
CASSLGGSGGAGRTDTQYF
>.|TRBV6-1|.|TRBJ1-2
TGTGCCAGCAGTGAGGGCAGCTACACCTTC
CASSEGSYTF
>TRBD2|TRBV7-6|.|TRBJ2-1
TGTGCCAGCAGCTTAGAAGTAGCGGGGGGACACAATGAGCAGTTCTTC
CASSLEVAGGHNEQFF
>.|TRBV7-9|.|TRBJ1-5
TGTGCCAGCAGTCGGACAGATTTAAATCAGCCCCAGCATTTT
CASSRTDLNQPQHF
>TRBD2|TRBV7-2|.|TRBJ2-2
TGTGCCAGCAGCTTCCGACTAGCGGGGGGGCCCCTTACTGCCGGGGAGCTGTTTTTT
CASSFRLAGGPLTAGELFF
>TRBD1|TRBV5-1|.|TRBJ1-3
TGCGCCAGCAGCTCCGGACAGGGACATTTCTCTGGAAACACCATATATTTT
CASSSGQGHFSGNTIYF
>TRBD1|TRBV28|.|TRBJ1-2
TGTGCCAGCAGCGGGACAGGACGCTATGGCTACACCTTC
CASSGTGRYGYTF
>.|TRBV7-3|.|TRBJ1-3
TGTGCCAGCAGCTCCGGGGGGGCTGGAAACACCATATATTTT
CASSSGGAGNTIYF
>.|TRBV15|few|TRBJ1-1
TGTGCCACCAGCAGTAATCGGGGGGCAGCTTTCTTT
CATSSNRGAAFF
>TRBD1|TRBV7-2|many|TRBJ2-7
TGTGCCAGCAGCTTAGGCGGGACAGGATACTACGAGCAGTACTTC
CASSLGGTGYYEQYF
>.|TRBV28|.|TRBJ1-6
TGTGCCAGCAGTGCAGGTCCTGTGTCCCTCCACTTT
CASSAGPVSLHF
>.|TRBV6-1|.|TRBJ1-5
TGTGCCAGCAGTGATGGCGGCTTCTTTAGCAATCAGCCCCAGCATTTT
CASSDGGFFSNQPQHF
>TRBD1|TRBV24-1|once|TRBJ2-3
TGTGCCACCAGTGAAAGGGGGCCCGGAGATACGCAGTATTTT
CATSERGPGDTQYF
>.|TRBV5-1|once|TRBJ1-1
TGCGCCAGCAGCTTGACCACCTCCAGGGGCCCGAACACTGAAGCTTTCTTT
CASSLTTSRGPNTEAFF
>.|TRBV4-2|.|TRBJ1-2
TGTGCCAGCAGCCAAGAACGATTGGGGGCTGACTATGGCTACACCTTC
CASSQERLGADYGYTF
>.|TRBV2|.|TRBJ2-5
TGTGCCAGCAATAGGAGGTCGGAGACCCAGTACTTC
CASNRRSETQYF
>TRBD1|TRBV11-1|once|TRBJ2-7
TGTGCCAGCCCCAGGGGGCGGACAGGTTCCTACGAGCAGTACTTC
CASPRGRTGSYEQYF
>.|TRBV3-1/TRBV3-2|.|TRBJ1-4
TGTGCCAGCAGCCGCGGCGGGACGAGGTTTGAAAAACTGTTTTTT
CASSRGGTRFEKLFF
>.|TRBV5-1|.|TRBJ2-5
TGCGCCAGCAGTAAGGAGGGGAGTGAGACCCAGTACTTC
CASSKEGSETQYF
>.|TRBV6-6|.|TRBJ1-2
TGTGCCAGCACCGTAGAGGGCCTCATGGGCTACACCTTC
CASTVEGLMGYTF
>.|TRBV10-3|.|TRBJ2-3
TGTGCCATCAGTGAGAAGGGCAGGGGAGGCACAGATACGCAGTATTTT
CAISEKGRGGTDTQYF
>TRBD1|TRBV5-1|.|TRBJ2-1
TGCGCCAGCAGCTTGGCCCTAACAGGGGGGTACAATGAGCAGTTCTTC
CASSLALTGGYNEQFF
>.|TRBV30|.|TRBJ1-5
TGTGCCTGGAGCGGAGGAAGAGGCGGAAATCAGCCCCAGCATTTT
CAWSGGRGGNQPQHF
>TRBD2|TRBV5-1|.|TRBJ2-2
TGCGCCAGCAGTTCCGGCGGGGGGATCCCCGGGGAGCTGTTTTTT
CASSSGGGIPGELFF
>TRBD2|TRBV5-5|.|TRBJ2-1
TGTGCCAGCAGCCCCGGGACTAGCGGCAATCCTTGGCAGTTCTTC
CASSPGTSGNPWQFF
>TRBD1|TRBV28|.|TRBJ1-4
TGTGCCAGCAGTCCAACACCCGGGACAGGGGATGAAAAACTGTTTTTT
CASSPTPGTGDEKLFF
>.|TRBV28|.|TRBJ2-7
TGTGCCAGCAGTTTGTCCTGGTCGGGGAACGAGCAGTACTTC
CASSLSWSGNEQYF
>.|TRBV7-2|few|TRBJ1-2
TGTGCCAGCAGCCCACTCCTCGGGGGAGGGTATGGCTACACCTTC
CASSPLLGGGYGYTF
>TRBD1|TRBV11-2|.|TRBJ2-4
TGTGCCAGCAGCTCACGGACAGGGACCAAAAACATTCAGTACTTC
CASSSRTGTKNIQYF
>TRBD2|TRBV15|.|TRBJ2-3
TGTGCCACCAGCAGGAAGCGGGGGTATACGCAGTATTTT
CATSRKRGYTQYF
>TRBD1|TRBV2|.|TRBJ1-2
TGTGCCAGCTCCCGGACAGGGCGCGGCTACACCTTC
CASSRTGRGYTF
>TRBD1|TRBV3-1/TRBV3-2|few|TRBJ1-6
TGTGCCAGCAGCCCCCGACAGGGCGCCAACTCACCCCTCCACTTT
CASSPRQGANSPLHF
>TRBD1|TRBV5-1|once|TRBJ2-7
TGCGCCAGCAGCTTGGGTTTCCGGGACAGGGGGCGCGAGCAGTACTTC
CASSLGFRDRGREQYF
>.|TRBV10-3|.|TRBJ2-1
TGTGCCGCAACCGGGGGAAATGAGCAGTTCTTC
CAATGGNEQFF
>TRBD1|TRBV14|.|TRBJ2-7
TGTGCCAGCAGCCAAGGCCGCGACAGGGGTTCCTACGAGCAGTACTTC
CASSQGRDRGSYEQYF
>.|TRBV6-6|.|TRBJ1-2
TGTGCCAGCAGTCACGAGGGTAGACCTAACTATGGCTACACCTTC
CASSHEGRPNYGYTF
>.|TRBV19|once|TRBJ1-2
TGTGCCAGTACTACAGGGTTGGGCTATGGCTACACCTTC
CASTTGLGYGYTF
>.|TRBV5-5|.|TRBJ2-3
TGTGCCAGCAGCTTGGACCGGGGAACAGATACGCAGTATTTT
CASSLDRGTDTQYF
>TRBD1|TRBV19|.|TRBJ1-5
TGTGCCAGTAGTACTACAGGGGGGGTCTGGTCCCAGCATTTT
CASSTTGGVWSQHF
>.|TRBV2|.|TRBJ1-6
TGTGCCAGTCAGATACTACTTCTCGTGGGCAGGGGAGATAATTCACCCCTCCACTTT
CASQILLLVGRGDNSPLHF
>TRBD1|TRBV19|.|TRBJ1-5
TGTGCCAGTTCTAGGGGGCAGGGCAATCAGCCCCAGCATTTT
CASSRGQGNQPQHF
>.|TRBV30|.|TRBJ2-3
TGTGCCTGGGCAGACAGAGATACGCAGTATTTT
CAWADRDTQYF
>.|TRBV2|.|TRBJ2-1
TGTGCCAGCAGTGTAGAGGACAGCTCCTACAATGAGCAGTTCTTC
CASSVEDSSYNEQFF
>TRBD2|TRBV15|.|TRBJ2-2
TGTGCCACCAGCCCGGGGGGGGAGAGGGCCGGGGAGCTGTTTTTT
CATSPGGERAGELFF
>.|TRBV7-9|few|TRBJ2-3
TGTGCCAGCAGCTTAGACTACACAGATACGCAGTATTTT
CASSLDYTDTQYF